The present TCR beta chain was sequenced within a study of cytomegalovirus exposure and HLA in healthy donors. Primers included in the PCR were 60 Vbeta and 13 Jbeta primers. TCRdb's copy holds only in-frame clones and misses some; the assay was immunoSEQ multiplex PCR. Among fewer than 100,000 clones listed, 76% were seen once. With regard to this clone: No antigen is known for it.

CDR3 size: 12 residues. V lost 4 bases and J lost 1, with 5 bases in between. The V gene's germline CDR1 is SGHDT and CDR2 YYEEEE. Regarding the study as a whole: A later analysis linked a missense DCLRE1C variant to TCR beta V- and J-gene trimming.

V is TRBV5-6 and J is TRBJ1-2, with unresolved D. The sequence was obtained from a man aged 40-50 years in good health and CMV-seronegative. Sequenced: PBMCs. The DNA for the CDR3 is TGTGCCAGCAGCCAGTTTAACTATGGCTACACCTTC. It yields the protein CASSQFNYGYTF.